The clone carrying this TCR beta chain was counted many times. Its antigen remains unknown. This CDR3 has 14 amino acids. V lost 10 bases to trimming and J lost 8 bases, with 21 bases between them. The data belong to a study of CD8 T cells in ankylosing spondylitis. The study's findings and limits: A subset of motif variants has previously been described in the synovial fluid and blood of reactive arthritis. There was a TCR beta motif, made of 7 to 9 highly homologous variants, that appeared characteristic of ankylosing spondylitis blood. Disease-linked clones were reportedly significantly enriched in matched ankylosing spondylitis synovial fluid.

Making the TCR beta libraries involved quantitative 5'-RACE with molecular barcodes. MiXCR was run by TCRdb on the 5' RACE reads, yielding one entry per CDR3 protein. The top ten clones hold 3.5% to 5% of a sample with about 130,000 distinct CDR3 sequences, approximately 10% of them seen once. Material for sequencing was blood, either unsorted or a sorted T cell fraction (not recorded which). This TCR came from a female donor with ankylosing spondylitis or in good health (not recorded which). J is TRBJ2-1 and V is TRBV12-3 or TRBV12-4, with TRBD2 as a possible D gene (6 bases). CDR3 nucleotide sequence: TGTGCCATCGGCCTAGCTAGCGTAGTTTATGAGCAGTTCTTC. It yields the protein CAIGLASVVYEQFF.